This TCR beta chain is from a study of beta chain features in type 1 diabetes. One heparinised draw of blood, averaging approximately 110 mL, came from each donor. CD4+ naive, central memory, regulatory and stem cell-like memory subsets were isolated by sorting on CD45RO/CCR7/CD25/CD127/CD95/CD27. Purity exceeded 95% in all sorted populations. This CDR3 spans 13 amino acids. V dropped 8 bases and J dropped 0 bases, with 8 bases sitting between them. The germline V gene has CDR1 MDHEN and CDR2 SYDVKM. Study-wide results and caveats: The study found fewer insertions and more deletions at VDJ junctions in type 1 diabetes patients. TCRB CDR3 length was moderately but significantly reduced in all four CD4+ subsets of Type 1 diabetes patients.

Every bit of the isolated RNA underwent reverse transcription, so sequencing read expressed TCRB transcripts. TCRdb's table, derived via immunoSEQ multiplex PCR, lists solely in-frame clones and lacks some. The sample yields about 650,000 clones, 12% seen once. This clone was detected a few times. Its specificity is unknown. The source is a man aged 25 to 40 with type 1 diabetes. The gene calls are TRBV28 and TRBJ2-1; weak D call: TRBD1 (6 bases). Sequences were obtained from naive CD4+ T cells from blood. Here the CDR3 reads CASGGFSYNEQFF. CDR3 bases: TGTGCCAGCGGGGGCTTCTCCTACAATGAGCAGTTCTTC.